This TCR beta chain came from a study of cytomegalovirus exposure and HLA in healthy donors. CDR3 length: 17 amino acids. Germline V gene sequence: CDR1 SNHLY, CDR2 FYNNEI. The junction had 11 bases not matched to a gene; V was cut back by 2 bases and J by 8 bases. As for this clone: Its antigen is not identified.

Primers for the PCR totalled 60 Vbeta and 13 Jbeta. In the source study's methods: In a later analysis, of approximately 81 million unique beta chains, about 12 million appeared in at least two donors. Clones were sequenced by immunoSEQ multiplex PCR, and TCRdb holds only the in-frame ones, with some missing. V and J calls and clone size come straight from that table; D and trimming were deduced from the DNA. The data contain fewer than 120,000 clones, 65% to 80% of them seen just once; the ten biggest clones take up less than 3%. Study observations and caveats: TCR association rates varied by HLA locus in a later analysis, with DRB1 highest and HLA-C lowest. Altogether, some 170 TCR beta chains were recorded as cytomegalovirus-associated. Under in vitro conditions, a few CMV-associated chains were confirmed as specific for CMV antigens.

The chain recombines TRBV2 with TRBJ1-4, with TRBD1 identical over 10 bases. The specimen was PBMCs. The source is an older woman in good health and CMV-seropositive. The CDR3 nucleotides are TGTGCCAGCAGTGAAATGGGCACCGGGACAGGGGACGAAAAACTGTTTTTT. It translates to CASSEMGTGTGDEKLFF.